This paragraph covers one T cell receptor beta chain sequence. The antigen is unknown. The data were taken from a study of CD8+ T cells in alopecia areata. Background on the study: Those patients who were treated received oral tofacitinib, which was given at 5 to 10 mg twice daily for moderate-to-severe alopecia areata. Study observations and caveats: Patients displayed less clarity in TCR sharing than mice, a finding possibly related to HLA. Given one nonresponder, whether baseline CD8+ expansion relates to response remains uncertain.

The CDR3 consists of 17 residues. Looked up from germline, CDR1 is MNHEY and CDR2 is SMNVEV (reference sequence). The V end was cut by 3 bases, the J end by 4 bases, with 18 bases between. It was cDNA, reverse transcribed from extracted RNA, that served as the sequencing template. Libraries were prepared by immunoSEQ multiplex PCR; TCRdb keeps only in-frame clonotypes and omits some of them. The repertoire includes under 150,000 clones, more than 45% of them detected once, and roughly 0.45% sits in the top ten. Treatment in this sample: oral pan-JAK inhibitor, 5-10 mg twice daily. The TCR originated in a human donor with alopecia areata. The J gene is TRBJ2-2, the V gene TRBV27; a weak D match, TRBD1 (6 bases). This specimen was CD4+ T cells sorted from blood, taken at week 4, from a patient treated with tofacitinib. CDR3 residues: CASSFASGTIGTGELFF. CDR3 nucleotides: TGTGCCAGCAGTTTTGCCTCCGGGACAATCGGCACCGGGGAGCTGTTTTTT.